This T cell receptor beta chain was recorded in a study of T cell responses to AZD1222 COVID-19 vaccine. This CDR3 spans 17 amino acids. After removal of 6 bases from V and 2 bases from J, the junction contained 11 bases not matched to a gene. Germline assignment: CDR1 SGHKS and CDR2 YYEKEE (reference sequence). Measured with immunoSEQ multiplex PCR; TCRdb has only the in-frame clones, and not every one. The sample consists of 90,000 or so clones, approximately 90% of them appearing once. The rearrangement uses TRBV5-5 and TRBJ2-1; 10 nucleotides agree with TRBD2. The starting material was peripheral blood, obtained 28 days after the second AZD1222 dose. The TCR was taken from an adult who received the AZD1222 COVID-19 vaccine. The CDR3 DNA sequence: TGTGCCAGCACCAAAATCCCTCTAGCGGGGGCCTACAATGAGCAGTTCTTC. Encoded protein: CASTKIPLAGAYNEQFF.